Listed below are T cell receptor beta chains from one sample, sequenced in a study of cytomegalovirus exposure and HLA in healthy donors. Some clones are missing from TCRdb's copy, which holds only in-frame ones; the method was immunoSEQ multiplex PCR. The sample has about 160,000 clones; approximately 80% are singletons. Sample: PBMCs. The receptors were sampled from a woman under 30 in good health and CMV-seronegative. The CDR3 runs from the conserved cysteine through the conserved F or W. Fields, in order: clone size, D gene, V gene, J gene, CDR3 length, CDR3 DNA, CDR3 protein. A D gene is named only where the DNA matches it firmly. Size values are once, few and many counts, or a class for expanded clones, and some rows have none.

clone size: NA
D gene: NA
V gene: TRBV5-1
J gene: TRBJ2-3
CDR3 length: 12
CDR3 DNA: TGCGCCAGCCGGGGGTACACAGATACGCAGTATTTT
CDR3 protein: CASRGYTDTQYF

clone size: NA
D gene: TRBD1
V gene: TRBV5-1
J gene: TRBJ1-2
CDR3 length: 15
CDR3 DNA: TGCGCCAGCAGCAGCCGACAGGGGTCCAACTATGGCTACACCTTC
CDR3 protein: CASSSRQGSNYGYTF

clone size: NA
D gene: NA
V gene: TRBV28
J gene: TRBJ1-5
CDR3 length: 15
CDR3 DNA: TGTGCCAGCAGTCGGGACATCTATAGCAATCAGCCCCAGCATTTT
CDR3 protein: CASSRDIYSNQPQHF

clone size: NA
D gene: TRBD1
V gene: TRBV9
J gene: TRBJ2-1
CDR3 length: 15
CDR3 DNA: TGTGCCAGCAGCGCGACAGGGGGCTCAGGGAGTGAGCAGTTCTTC
CDR3 protein: CASSATGGSGSEQFF

clone size: NA
D gene: TRBD2
V gene: TRBV6-1
J gene: TRBJ2-1
CDR3 length: 19
CDR3 DNA: TGTGCCAGCAGTGAACGTAGGCTAGCGGGGGGGCCGGTCTTGAGTGAGCAGTTCTTC
CDR3 protein: CASSERRLAGGPVLSEQFF

clone size: NA
D gene: TRBD1
V gene: TRBV6-5
J gene: TRBJ1-1
CDR3 length: 15
CDR3 DNA: TGTGCCAGCAGTTACTCAGACAGGGTGGACACTGAAGCTTTCTTT
CDR3 protein: CASSYSDRVDTEAFF

clone size: NA
D gene: NA
V gene: TRBV28
J gene: TRBJ1-5
CDR3 length: 13
CDR3 DNA: TGTGCCAGCAGACTCAGGTCTTACCAGCCCCAGCATTTT
CDR3 protein: CASRLRSYQPQHF

clone size: NA
D gene: TRBD1
V gene: TRBV5-1
J gene: TRBJ1-1
CDR3 length: 15
CDR3 DNA: TGCGCCAGCAGCTTGGCCGGACAGGGGCAGGTCGGAGCTTTCTTT
CDR3 protein: CASSLAGQGQVGAFF

clone size: NA
D gene: NA
V gene: TRBV11-2
J gene: TRBJ1-1
CDR3 length: 16
CDR3 DNA: TGTGCCAGCAGCTTAAGCTTCGGACTCTCGAACACTGAAGCTTTCTTT
CDR3 protein: CASSLSFGLSNTEAFF

clone size: NA
D gene: NA
V gene: TRBV11-2
J gene: TRBJ1-4
CDR3 length: 16
CDR3 DNA: TGTGCCAGCAGCTCCAGCCTCGGGGCAACTAATGAAAAACTGTTTTTT
CDR3 protein: CASSSSLGATNEKLFF

clone size: NA
D gene: TRBD1
V gene: TRBV7-9
J gene: TRBJ2-7
CDR3 length: 14
CDR3 DNA: TGTGCCAGCACTGGGACAGGGGCGAAGTACGAGCAGTACTTC
CDR3 protein: CASTGTGAKYEQYF

clone size: NA
D gene: NA
V gene: TRBV6-1
J gene: TRBJ1-1
CDR3 length: 14
CDR3 DNA: TGTGCCAGCAGTGTCCCATCAGTCAACACTGAAGCTTTCTTT
CDR3 protein: CASSVPSVNTEAFF

clone size: NA
D gene: NA
V gene: TRBV7-6
J gene: TRBJ1-2
CDR3 length: 15
CDR3 DNA: TGTGCCAGCAGCGCCCAAGCCGGGAAAAACTATGGCTACACCTTC
CDR3 protein: CASSAQAGKNYGYTF

clone size: NA
D gene: NA
V gene: TRBV13
J gene: TRBJ1-5
CDR3 length: 13
CDR3 DNA: TGTGCCAGCAGCTTGGGCCACAATCAGCCCCAGCATTTT
CDR3 protein: CASSLGHNQPQHF

clone size: NA
D gene: TRBD1
V gene: TRBV19
J gene: TRBJ2-6
CDR3 length: 15
CDR3 DNA: TGTGCCAGTAGAAGACAGGGGGAGGGGGCCAACGTCCTGACTTTC
CDR3 protein: CASRRQGEGANVLTF

clone size: NA
D gene: NA
V gene: TRBV14
J gene: TRBJ2-7
CDR3 length: 17
CDR3 DNA: TGTGCCAGCAGCCAACAGGGATATTCGTATCCTTCCTACGAGCAGTACTTC
CDR3 protein: CASSQQGYSYPSYEQYF

clone size: NA
D gene: NA
V gene: TRBV27
J gene: TRBJ1-1
CDR3 length: 11
CDR3 DNA: TGTGCCAGCATCACAGGGTTGAAAGCTTTCTTT
CDR3 protein: CASITGLKAFF

clone size: NA
D gene: NA
V gene: TRBV6-6
J gene: TRBJ2-7
CDR3 length: 16
CDR3 DNA: TGTGCCAGCAGTTACTCCCGGCAGGGGATGTCCTACGACCAGTACTTC
CDR3 protein: CASSYSRQGMSYDQYF

clone size: few
D gene: TRBD1
V gene: TRBV6-6
J gene: TRBJ2-3
CDR3 length: 14
CDR3 DNA: TGTGCCAGCAGCCGGGACAGGGGGACAGATACGCAGTATTTT
CDR3 protein: CASSRDRGTDTQYF

clone size: NA
D gene: TRBD1
V gene: TRBV27
J gene: TRBJ2-3
CDR3 length: 14
CDR3 DNA: TGTGCCAGCAGTTCACCGGGACAGGGGGCCCGCGAGTATTTT
CDR3 protein: CASSSPGQGAREYF

clone size: NA
D gene: NA
V gene: TRBV7-9
J gene: TRBJ1-1
CDR3 length: 16
CDR3 DNA: TGTGCCAGCAGTGCTACTAGGGTTCCGATGAACACTGAAGCTTTCTTT
CDR3 protein: CASSATRVPMNTEAFF

clone size: NA
D gene: NA
V gene: TRBV9
J gene: TRBJ2-5
CDR3 length: 14
CDR3 DNA: TGTGCCAGCAGCACCCGTCCCGGAGGGGAGACCCAGTACTTC
CDR3 protein: CASSTRPGGETQYF

clone size: NA
D gene: NA
V gene: TRBV11-2
J gene: TRBJ2-3
CDR3 length: 11
CDR3 DNA: TGTGCCAGCAGCCGGGCAGATACGCAGTATTTT
CDR3 protein: CASSRADTQYF

clone size: NA
D gene: TRBD1
V gene: TRBV30
J gene: TRBJ1-2
CDR3 length: 14
CDR3 DNA: TGTGCCTGGAGTATCCAAACAGGGGTGAGAGGCTACACCTTC
CDR3 protein: CAWSIQTGVRGYTF

clone size: NA
D gene: NA
V gene: TRBV12-5
J gene: TRBJ1-4
CDR3 length: 17
CDR3 DNA: TGTGCTAGTGGTTTGGGGGTGAAGCGGTTGACTAATGAAAAACTGTTTTTT
CDR3 protein: CASGLGVKRLTNEKLFF